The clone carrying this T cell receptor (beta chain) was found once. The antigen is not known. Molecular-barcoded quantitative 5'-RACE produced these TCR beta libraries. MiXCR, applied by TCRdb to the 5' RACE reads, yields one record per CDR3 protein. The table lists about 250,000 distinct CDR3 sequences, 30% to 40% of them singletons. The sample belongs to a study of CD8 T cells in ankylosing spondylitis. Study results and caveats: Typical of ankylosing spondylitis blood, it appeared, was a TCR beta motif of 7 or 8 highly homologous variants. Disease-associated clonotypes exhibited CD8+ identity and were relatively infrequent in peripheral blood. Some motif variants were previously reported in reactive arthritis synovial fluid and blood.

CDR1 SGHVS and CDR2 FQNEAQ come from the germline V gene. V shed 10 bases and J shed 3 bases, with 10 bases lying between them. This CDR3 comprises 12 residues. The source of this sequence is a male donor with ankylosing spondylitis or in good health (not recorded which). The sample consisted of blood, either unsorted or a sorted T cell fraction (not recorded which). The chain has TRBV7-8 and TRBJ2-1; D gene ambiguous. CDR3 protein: CATQRYYNEQFF. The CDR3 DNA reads TGTGCCACCCAGCGATACTACAATGAGCAGTTCTTC.